Described below is a single TCR beta chain sequence and its context. As yet, its antigen is unknown. The germline CDR1 and CDR2 sequences are SGHRS and YFSETQ. The CDR3 contains 15 residues. V lost 1 base to trimming and J lost 3 bases; unmatched junction nucleotides: 2. Donors in the study were healthy people who gave bone marrow. This record comes from a study of cytomegalovirus exposure and HLA in healthy donors. Regarding the study as a whole: The analysis excluded some indistinguishable V segments, including TRBV6-2 and TRBV6-3. Most of the TCR beta V segments (in an earlier analysis) were productive either about 87% or about 30% of the time.

60 Vbeta and 13 Jbeta primers were used in PCR. The data were produced by immunoSEQ multiplex PCR, yet TCRdb's version contains in-frame clones alone and is incomplete. The repertoire has 180,000 or so clones, around 80% of them found once; the top ten carry about 1.5%. The sequence was collected from a man in his forties or fifties in good health and CMV-seronegative. The sequenced material came from PBMCs. The J gene is TRBJ2-1, the V gene TRBV5-1; 9 positions agree with TRBD2. DNA for the CDR3: TGCGCCAGCAGCTTGAGCGGGAGGAACTACAATGAGCAGTTCTTC. Translated, it gives CASSLSGRNYNEQFF.